Each of the 20 T cell receptor beta chains below was sequenced from the same sample in a study of neurological immune-mediated disorders. Time point given: technical triplicate 2. TCRdb reprocessed the 5' RACE reads with MiXCR, giving one entry per CDR3 protein. The sample shows more than 30,000 distinct CDR3 sequences, 13% of them seen only once. The sample comprised CD4+ T cells from blood. These receptors came from a female donor with HTLV-1-associated myelopathy (HAM/TSP).

This clonotype came up many times. The rearrangement joins TRBV7-9 to TRBJ2-1; no reliable D call. The V end was cut by 1 base, the J end by 7 bases, with 8 bases between. Germline V gene lookup returns CDR1 SEHNR and CDR2 FQNEAQ (reference sequence). The CDR3 loop spans 13 amino acids. The CDR3 is CASSLDGSNEQFF. In nucleotides, the CDR3 is TGTGCCAGCAGCTTAGACGGGTCTAATGAGCAGTTCTTC.

This clonotype was seen ten or more times. The rearrangement uses TRBV14 and TRBJ2-5; 12 nucleotides align to TRBD2. In germline, CDR1 is SGHDN, CDR2 FVKESK. This CDR3 spans 17 amino acids. J lost 5 bases, V lost 0 bases, and 7 bases had no gene match. The DNA for the CDR3 is TGTGCCAGCAGCCAAGATGTCCTAGCGGGGGGGCTGGAGACCCAGTACTTC. As protein: CASSQDVLAGGLETQYF.

The chain uses TRBV20-1 and TRBJ2-5; D is ambiguous. The CDR3 extends over 15 amino acids. In germline, CDR1 is DFQATT, CDR2 SNEGSKA (reference sequence). The V end lost 7 bases, the J end lost 3 bases, and 21 bases lay between the germline ends. The CDR3 protein is CSVSPGPPYKETQYF. The CDR3 DNA reads TGCAGTGTATCGCCAGGACCCCCGTACAAAGAGACCCAGTACTTC.

This clonotype was seen repeatedly, ten times or more. The genes are TRBV7-2 and TRBJ1-2; TRBD1 aligns across 7 bases. The CDR3 contains 15 residues. V shed 2 bases and J 2 bases; nucleotides not matched to a gene: 5. CDR1 and CDR2 (germline): SGHTA, FQGNSA. The CDR3 region is CASSLSGGGNYGYTF. CDR3 DNA sequence: TGTGCCAGCAGCTTAAGCGGAGGGGGCAACTATGGCTACACCTTC.

This clonotype was seen repeatedly, ten times or more. This rearrangement joins TRBV5-1 to TRBJ2-7, with 10 positions matching TRBD1. After removal of 2 bases from V and 3 bases from J, the junction contained 8 bases not matched to a gene. CDR3 length: 16 residues. The germline gives CDR1 SGHRS, CDR2 YFSETQ. The CDR3 spells CASSFLIGQGGYEQYF. CDR3 DNA sequence: TGCGCCAGCAGCTTCCTTATAGGACAGGGGGGCTACGAGCAGTACTTC.

This clonotype was counted ten times or more. The chain links TRBV3-1 to TRBJ2-1, with TRBD2 matching over 14 bases. The J segment lost 5 bases and the V segment lost 2 bases, leaving 2 bases of the junction unmatched. Germline V gene data show CDR1 as LGHDT and CDR2 as YNNKEL (reference sequence). The CDR3 spans 16 residues. The CDR3 reads CASSQPGLAGDNEQFF. The DNA for the CDR3 is TGTGCCAGCAGCCAACCGGGACTAGCGGGAGACAATGAGCAGTTCTTC.

This clonotype was seen ten or more times. One end of the junction fails to match germline, which may point to a read error. The rearrangement uses TRBV28 and TRBJ2-5; D remains unclear. Germline loops: CDR1 MDHEN, CDR2 SYDVKM. The CDR3 totals 13 residues. The CDR3 is CVSSFGIRETQYF. The CDR3 nucleotides read TGTGTCAGCAGCTTTGGAATTAGGGAGACCCAGTACTTC.

In its sample, this clonotype was seen many times. The J gene is TRBJ2-1, the V gene TRBV30, with 10 bases that match TRBD2. Unmatched junction bases numbered 4, after V lost 2 bases and J lost 6 bases. The CDR3 sequence is 14 residues long. The germline V gene has CDR1 GTSNPN and CDR2 SVGIG (reference sequence). CDR3 DNA: TGTGCCTGGAGTTTCCTAGCGGGGGTCAATGAGCAGTTCTTC. Residues: CAWSFLAGVNEQFF.

This clonotype has ten or more counts. The J gene is TRBJ2-3, the V gene TRBV5-1, with D maybe TRBD1 (5 bases). The CDR3 consists of 15 residues. The V end lost 1 base, the J end lost 2 bases, and 11 bases lay between the germline ends. Germline values: CDR1 SGHRS, CDR2 YFSETQ. The CDR3 nucleotides read TGCGCCAGCAGCTTGATGGGGCCAAACACAGATACGCAGTATTTT. Amino acids: CASSLMGPNTDTQYF.

This clonotype was found many times. This chain links TRBV10-3 with TRBJ1-2, with no clear D. CDR3 length: 13 amino acids. CDR1 is ENHRY and CDR2 is SYGVKD in the germline V gene. V was shortened by 0 bases and J by 4 bases, with 6 bases between the two germline ends. CDR3 nucleotide sequence: TGTGCCATCAGTGAGTCGTCCCCCTATGGCTACACCTTC. Translation gives CAISESSPYGYTF.

There are a few counts of this clonotype. The gene calls are TRBV7-9 and TRBJ1-1; tentatively, D is TRBD1 (5 bases). The CDR3 is 17 amino acids. In germline, CDR1 is SEHNR, CDR2 FQNEAQ (reference sequence). With 0 bases removed from V and 1 base from J, the gap between germline ends came to 15 bases. The CDR3: CASSLATSGRGNTEAFF. The CDR3 coding sequence is TGTGCCAGCAGCTTAGCGACCTCAGGGAGGGGGAACACTGAAGCTTTCTTT.

This clonotype was seen many times. This sequence joins TRBV20-1 and TRBJ1-2; unclear D gene. This CDR3 has 13 amino acids. CDR1 and CDR2 from the germline V gene are DFQATT and SNEGSKA (reference sequence). V was clipped by 1 base and J by 0 bases, with 6 bases between them. The CDR3 DNA reads TGCAGTGCTAGAGGGAAATCTAACTATGGCTACACCTTC. It encodes CSARGKSNYGYTF.

The V and J genes are TRBV5-1 and TRBJ2-2; 9 positions agree with TRBD1. With V trimmed by 1 base and J by 6 bases, 7 bases remained unmatched. The CDR3 sequence is 16 residues long. Germline V lookup: CDR1 SGHRS, CDR2 YFSETQ. In DNA form, the CDR3 reads TGCGCCAGCAGCTTGCCCTCGACAGGGGGTGCCGGGGAGCTGTTTTTT. Residues: CASSLPSTGGAGELFF.

This clonotype was recorded at least ten times. The chain has TRBV20-1 and TRBJ2-7, with 8 nucleotides matching TRBD2. This CDR3 has 14 amino acids. Looked up from germline, CDR1 is DFQATT and CDR2 is SNEGSKA (reference sequence). J was trimmed by 2 bases and V by 6 bases; bases with no gene match: 9. For the CDR3, the DNA is TGCAGTGCCCATACTAGCGGTGCCCCCTACGAGCAGTACTTC. Translated, it gives CSAHTSGAPYEQYF.

This clonotype was seen many times. The rearrangement links TRBV5-1 to TRBJ1-2, with unresolved D. The length of the CDR3 is 14 residues. Germline loops: CDR1 SGHRS, CDR2 YFSETQ. V lost 0 bases to trimming and J lost 0 bases, with 6 bases between them. CDR3 amino acids: CASSLEWANYGYTF. The DNA for the CDR3 is TGCGCCAGCAGCTTGGAGTGGGCTAACTATGGCTACACCTTC. Filled out from reference TRBV5-1 and TRBJ1-2, the complete variable domain reads KAGVTQTPRYLIKTRGQQVTLSCSPISGHRSVSWYQQTPGQGLQFLFEYFSETQRNKGNFPGRFSGRQFSNSRSEMNVSTLELGDSALYLCASSLEWANYGYTFGSGTRLTVV.

This clonotype was counted at least ten times. The J gene is TRBJ1-4, the V gene TRBV5-1; D gene ambiguous. With 3 bases removed from V and 4 bases from J, the gap between germline ends came to 16 bases. The CDR3 consists of 16 residues. The germline V gene has CDR1 SGHRS and CDR2 YFSETQ. The CDR3 DNA follows: TGCGCCAGCAGCTCGACTTCAGCGGGCCATAATGAAAAACTGTTTTTT. This codes for CASSSTSAGHNEKLFF.

This clonotype was seen at least ten times. This chain joins TRBV5-1 and TRBJ1-1, with D hard to call. The V and J ends lost 1 base and 1 base respectively, with 5 bases between them. Per germline, CDR1 SGHRS and CDR2 YFSETQ. The CDR3 totals 13 residues. In DNA, the CDR3 is TGCGCCAGCAGCTTGCTAGAGAACACTGAAGCTTTCTTT. Translation: CASSLLENTEAFF.

The sample holds many counts of this clonotype. The rearrangement joins TRBV29-1 to TRBJ2-7, with TRBD2 matching over 8 bases. Germline-derived CDR1 and CDR2 are SQVTM and ANQGSEA. With 4 bases clipped from V and 5 bases from J, the junction kept 16 bases outside the gene matches. The CDR3 is made up of 16 amino acids. CDR3 amino acids: CSVGGGLADGQDEQYF. CDR3 in DNA: TGCAGCGTTGGCGGGGGGCTAGCGGACGGGCAGGACGAGCAGTACTTC.

This clonotype has at least ten counts. The chain carries TRBV10-3 and TRBJ1-3, with a possible D match to TRBD1 (6 bases). Germline-derived CDR1 and CDR2 are ENHRY and SYGVKD. Trimming pared 6 bases from V and 8 bases from J, leaving 23 bases between. This CDR3 comprises 16 residues. The CDR3 here is CAIREKEEGNRDTIYF. CDR3 nucleotide sequence: TGTGCCATCAGAGAGAAGGAGGAGGGGAACAGGGACACCATATATTTT.

The sample holds many counts of this clonotype. The rearrangement joins TRBV20-1 to TRBJ2-5; D remains unclear. The CDR3 is 12 amino acids. CDR1 is DFQATT and CDR2 is SNEGSKA in the germline V gene (reference sequence). Trimming left V 0 bases short and J 6 bases short, with 8 bases between. CDR3 DNA: TGCAGTGCTAGAGATTTTGGCAAGACCCAGTACTTC. Protein product: CSARDFGKTQYF.